This TCR beta chain emerged from a study of T cell responses to AZD1222 COVID-19 vaccine. Per the germline V gene, CDR1 is MNHEY and CDR2 is SVGAGI. Trimming at V came to 6 bases and at J to 2 bases, leaving 6 bases not matched to a gene. CDR3 length equals 15 residues. TCRdb's copy holds only in-frame clones and misses some; the assay was immunoSEQ multiplex PCR. The sample includes roughly 140,000 clones, approximately 91% of them seen just once. Sequencing used peripheral blood, obtained after recovery from COVID-19. J is TRBJ1-5 and V is TRBV6-5, with TRBD1 identical over 8 bases. This TCR was recovered from an adult who had recovered from COVID-19. The CDR3 here is CASRADRGGNQPQHF. Written as DNA, the CDR3 is TGTGCCAGCAGAGCTGACAGGGGTGGCAATCAGCCCCAGCATTTT.